A selection of T cell receptor beta chains follows, all from one sample in a study of cytomegalovirus exposure and HLA in healthy donors. Generated by immunoSEQ multiplex PCR, the TCRdb table keeps only in-frame clones and is missing some. The repertoire holds approximately 130,000 clones, with 60% to 80% as singletons. The sequencing sample was made of PBMCs. These receptors were obtained from a woman aged 55-70 years in good health and CMV-seropositive. The CDR3 runs from the conserved cysteine through the conserved F or W. D genes are given only for firm matches. Some rows have no size entry. The others give once, few or many, or a class for an expanded clone.

D	size	V	J	CDR3	DNA
TRBD1	-	TRBV29-1	TRBJ1-1	CSARTGTMNTEAFF	TGCAGCGCTCGGACAGGGACGATGAACACTGAAGCTTTCTTT
TRBD1	-	TRBV9	TRBJ2-5	CASSFEDRGQETQYF	TGTGCCAGCAGCTTCGAAGACAGGGGCCAAGAGACCCAGTACTTC
TRBD1	-	TRBV5-1	TRBJ2-7	CASSPRTGGATGYEQYF	TGCGCCAGCAGCCCTAGGACAGGGGGCGCAACCGGATACGAGCAGTACTTC
TRBD1	-	TRBV9	TRBJ1-4	CASSDTGGGEKLFF	TGTGCCAGCAGCGATACAGGGGGAGGCGAAAAACTGTTTTTT
-	-	TRBV6-6	TRBJ1-1	CASSYVRQGAFF	TGTGCCAGCAGTTATGTCCGCCAGGGGGCTTTCTTT
TRBD1	-	TRBV7-2	TRBJ2-5	CASSPYRGWETQYF	TGTGCCAGCAGCCCATACAGGGGGTGGGAGACCCAGTACTTC
-	-	TRBV5-4	TRBJ2-5	CASSSKRVETQYF	TGTGCCAGCAGCTCCAAGCGGGTGGAGACCCAGTACTTC
-	-	TRBV7-9	TRBJ2-5	CASSSQETQYF	TGTGCCAGCAGCTCACAGGAGACCCAGTACTTC
TRBD1	-	TRBV10-3	TRBJ1-4	CAIAIDRGFNEKLFF	TGTGCCATCGCAATCGACAGGGGCTTTAATGAAAAACTGTTTTTT
-	-	TRBV5-5	TRBJ1-2	CASSTGGGTNYGYTF	TGTGCCAGCAGCACCGGAGGAGGAACTAACTATGGCTACACCTTC
-	few	TRBV6-5	TRBJ2-7	CASSYPRGGEQYF	TGTGCCAGCAGTTACCCGCGAGGGGGCGAGCAGTACTTC
-	-	TRBV7-8	TRBJ1-2	CASSLDLNYGYTF	TGTGCCAGCAGCTTAGATCTAAACTATGGCTACACCTTC
TRBD2	few	TRBV5-3	TRBJ2-5	CARSFPLAGLRETQYF	TGTGCCAGAAGCTTCCCACTAGCGGGGTTAAGGGAGACCCAGTACTTC
TRBD1	-	TRBV27	TRBJ2-7	CASSHGTASYEQYF	TGTGCCAGCAGTCACGGGACAGCCTCCTACGAGCAGTACTTC
TRBD1	-	TRBV7-3	TRBJ2-5	CASSAEGAGQETQYF	TGTGCCAGCAGCGCCGAGGGGGCTGGCCAAGAGACCCAGTACTTC
TRBD1	-	TRBV6-5	TRBJ2-7	CASSRWDRLNEQYF	TGTGCCAGCAGTCGGTGGGACAGGCTAAACGAGCAGTACTTC
-	-	TRBV4-1	TRBJ1-2	CASSQEEVMDYGYTF	TGCGCCAGCAGCCAAGAGGAGGTAATGGATTATGGCTACACCTTC
-	few	TRBV6-5	TRBJ1-1	CASIRMTGTNTEAFF	TGTGCCAGCATTCGGATGACAGGAACAAACACTGAAGCTTTCTTT
TRBD2	-	TRBV7-8	TRBJ2-1	CASSLELAEGNEQFF	TGTGCCAGCAGCTTAGAACTAGCGGAAGGGAATGAGCAGTTCTTC
TRBD2	-	TRBV19	TRBJ2-3	CASSEYAGGTDTQYF	TGTGCCAGTAGTGAATATGCGGGGGGCACAGATACGCAGTATTTT